These T cell receptor beta chains were read from a single sample in a study of T cell repertoires and Cas9 in healthy adults. Profiled with immunoSEQ multiplex PCR; TCRdb holds only in-frame clones, not every one. The sample yields more than 20,000 clones, around 93% seen once. Sequencing was done on a sample of CD4+ effector T cells (CD127+, CD25-, CD137-, CD154-) from PBMCs; culture status not recorded. The receptor set was obtained from a human donor in good health. Each CDR3 is given with its conserved first and last residue. The D gene is left open where the match is weak. Not every row has a clone size; where given, it reads once, few, many or a size class.

D | J | size | V | CDR3 | DNA
- | TRBJ1-1 | - | TRBV18 | CASSPLRGANTEAFF | TGTGCCAGCTCACCACTTAGGGGGGCAAACACTGAAGCTTTCTTT
TRBD2 | TRBJ2-1 | - | TRBV4-1 | CASSQPGLAGGASYNEQFF | TGCGCCAGCAGCCAACCGGGACTAGCGGGAGGGGCCTCCTACAATGAGCAGTTCTTC
- | TRBJ1-1 | few | TRBV7-8 | CASSWSLLVTASQIFEAFF | TGTGCCAGCAGCTGGAGCCTGCTGGTGACAGCCTCACAAATCTTTGAAGCTTTCTTT
- | TRBJ2-5 | - | TRBV7-2 | CASSPDGWGTQYF | TGTGCCAGCAGCCCTGACGGGTGGGGGACCCAGTACTTC
TRBD2 | TRBJ2-3 | - | TRBV2 | CASTRAGGDTQYF | TGTGCCAGCACCCGCGCGGGGGGAGATACGCAGTATTTT
- | TRBJ1-1 | - | TRBV9 | CASSVGVVQTIHTEAFF | TGTGCCAGCAGCGTAGGCGTCGTTCAAACGATCCACACTGAAGCTTTCTTT
TRBD1 | TRBJ1-5 | - | TRBV7-8 | CASSPVVTGQGDPGPQHF | TGTGCCAGCAGCCCAGTAGTGACGGGACAGGGGGACCCGGGGCCCCAGCATTTT
- | TRBJ1-1 | once | TRBV7-2 | CASSQGTVGTEAFF | TGTGCCAGCAGCCAAGGGACGGTAGGCACTGAAGCTTTCTTT
- | TRBJ1-1 | - | TRBV28 | CASSTHRTANTEAFF | TGTGCCAGCAGTACCCACCGGACAGCGAACACTGAAGCTTTCTTT
- | TRBJ2-3 | - | TRBV7-9 | CASSLRPGDPTDTQYF | TGTGCCAGCAGCTTACGGCCGGGAGATCCCACAGATACGCAGTATTTT
- | TRBJ2-7 | - | TRBV27 | CASTSGTHSGEQYF | TGTGCCAGCACCTCGGGGACCCACTCAGGGGAGCAGTACTTC
- | TRBJ1-4 | once | TRBV28 | CASSFRGYEKLFF | TGTGCCAGCAGTTTCCGAGGGTATGAAAAACTGTTTTTT
- | TRBJ1-1 | - | TRBV7-8 | CASSLQDMNTEAFF | TGTGCCAGCAGCTTACAGGATATGAACACTGAAGCTTTCTTT
- | TRBJ1-1 | - | TRBV14 | CASSLNRDLEAFF | TGTGCCAGCAGCCTAAACAGGGACCTTGAAGCTTTCTTT
TRBD2 | TRBJ2-1 | - | TRBV11-3 | CASSSRTSGSGSYNEQFF | TGTGCCAGCAGCTCCAGGACTAGCGGGAGCGGCTCCTACAATGAGCAGTTCTTC
TRBD1 | TRBJ1-1 | - | TRBV5-6 | CASRPRTGGNTEAFF | TGTGCCAGCAGACCTAGGACAGGGGGCAACACTGAAGCTTTCTTT
- | TRBJ2-5 | - | TRBV5-4 | CASSFRETQYF | TGTGCCAGCAGCTTCAGGGAGACCCAGTACTTC
- | TRBJ1-1 | - | TRBV30 | CAWTSWRAFF | TGTGCCTGGACCTCATGGCGGGCTTTCTTT
TRBD1 | TRBJ2-7 | - | TRBV11-2 | CASSLTTGGHEQYF | TGTGCCAGCAGCTTAACGACAGGGGGACACGAGCAGTACTTC
TRBD1 | TRBJ2-3 | - | TRBV18 | CASSPRDRGSTDTQYF | TGTGCCAGCTCACCCCGGGACAGGGGGAGCACAGATACGCAGTATTTT
- | TRBJ2-5 | - | TRBV2 | CASGPGGRQETQYF | TGTGCCAGCGGTCCCGGGGGCAGACAAGAGACCCAGTACTTC
- | TRBJ2-3 | - | TRBV5-1 | CASSLDSASTDTQYF | TGCGCCAGCAGCCTCGACAGCGCTAGCACAGATACGCAGTATTTT
- | TRBJ2-1 | - | TRBV19 | CASSIGSGYNEQFF | TGTGCCAGTAGTATAGGGTCCGGGTACAATGAGCAGTTCTTC
TRBD1 | TRBJ1-4 | - | TRBV2 | CASSGTGAVWEKLFF | TGTGCCAGCAGTGGTACAGGGGCGGTTTGGGAAAAACTGTTTTTT
TRBD1 | TRBJ2-3 | - | TRBV29-1 | CSVERQGRADTQYF | TGCAGCGTTGAACGACAGGGACGGGCAGATACGCAGTATTTT
- | TRBJ1-2 | - | TRBV20-1 | CSPKRENGYTF | TGCAGTCCAAAGCGGGAAAATGGCTACACCTTC
- | TRBJ2-1 | - | TRBV7-8 | CASSLGWGDYNEQFF | TGTGCCAGCAGCTTAGGGTGGGGCGATTACAATGAGCAGTTCTTC
- | TRBJ1-1 | - | TRBV4-3 | CASSQAGGRNTEAFF | TGCGCCAGCAGCCAAGCTGGTGGGAGGAACACTGAAGCTTTCTTT
TRBD1 | TRBJ2-3 | - | TRBV6-4 | CASGTGGAPDTQYF | TGTGCCAGCGGGACAGGGGGCGCCCCAGATACGCAGTATTTT
TRBD2 | TRBJ2-3 | - | TRBV14 | CASSHRRGGPTSADTQYF | TGTGCCAGCAGCCATAGGCGGGGGGGGCCGACGAGCGCAGATACGCAGTATTTT
- | TRBJ1-5 | - | TRBV6-1 | CASSEAGTAYQPQHF | TGTGCCAGCAGTGAAGCGGGAACCGCCTATCAGCCCCAGCATTTT
- | TRBJ2-3 | - | TRBV16 | CASSQLLTDTQYF | TGTGCCAGCAGCCAACTACTCACAGATACGCAGTATTTT
- | TRBJ1-1 | - | TRBV4-3 | CASSQWDLWNTEAFF | TGCGCCAGCAGCCAATGGGACCTATGGAACACTGAAGCTTTCTTT
TRBD2 | TRBJ2-7 | - | TRBV9 | CASSEGPRDYPYEQYF | TGTGCCAGCAGCGAGGGCCCCCGGGACTACCCCTACGAGCAGTACTTC
- | TRBJ2-5 | - | TRBV9 | CASSPGLIETQYF | TGTGCCAGCAGCCCTGGACTTATAGAGACCCAGTACTTC
- | TRBJ1-2 | - | TRBV30 | CAWSLLGRNYGYTF | TGTGCCTGGAGTCTCCTCGGACGTAACTATGGCTACACCTTC
- | TRBJ2-6 | once | TRBV7-2 | CASSFVLGTMGANVLTF | TGTGCCAGCAGCTTTGTGTTGGGAACGATGGGGGCCAACGTCCTGACTTTC
- | TRBJ2-3 | - | TRBV7-3 | CASSLGTYTQYF | TGTGCCAGCAGCTTGGGGACGTATACGCAGTATTTT
TRBD1 | TRBJ1-1 | - | TRBV7-3 | CASSLRPPGTGGGRTEAFF | TGTGCCAGCAGCTTAAGGCCACCCGGGACAGGGGGCGGGAGGACTGAAGCTTTCTTT
- | TRBJ1-1 | once | TRBV18 | CASSPRGDNTEAFF | TGTGCCAGCTCACCACGGGGAGATAACACTGAAGCTTTCTTT
- | TRBJ2-1 | - | TRBV27 | CASSGVSVGGPNEQFF | TGTGCCAGCAGTGGGGTTTCTGTGGGGGGGCCAAATGAGCAGTTCTTC
- | TRBJ1-6 | - | TRBV9 | CASSLEGNIRNSPLHF | TGTGCCAGCAGCTTGGAGGGGAATATCCGTAATTCACCCCTCCACTTT
- | TRBJ1-4 | - | TRBV20-1 | CSAPFREKLFF | TGCAGTGCCCCGTTTCGGGAAAAACTGTTTTTT
- | TRBJ1-1 | - | TRBV7-3 | CASSSGAATNTEAFF | TGTGCCAGCAGCTCGGGAGCGGCCACGAACACTGAAGCTTTCTTT
TRBD2 | TRBJ2-7 | - | TRBV25-1 | CASSGGGSYEQYF | TGTGCCAGCTCTGGGGGGGGTAGCTACGAGCAGTACTTC
TRBD2 | TRBJ2-1 | - | TRBV9 | CASSLGTSGKDEQFF | TGTGCCAGCAGCTTAGGGACTAGCGGGAAGGATGAGCAGTTCTTC